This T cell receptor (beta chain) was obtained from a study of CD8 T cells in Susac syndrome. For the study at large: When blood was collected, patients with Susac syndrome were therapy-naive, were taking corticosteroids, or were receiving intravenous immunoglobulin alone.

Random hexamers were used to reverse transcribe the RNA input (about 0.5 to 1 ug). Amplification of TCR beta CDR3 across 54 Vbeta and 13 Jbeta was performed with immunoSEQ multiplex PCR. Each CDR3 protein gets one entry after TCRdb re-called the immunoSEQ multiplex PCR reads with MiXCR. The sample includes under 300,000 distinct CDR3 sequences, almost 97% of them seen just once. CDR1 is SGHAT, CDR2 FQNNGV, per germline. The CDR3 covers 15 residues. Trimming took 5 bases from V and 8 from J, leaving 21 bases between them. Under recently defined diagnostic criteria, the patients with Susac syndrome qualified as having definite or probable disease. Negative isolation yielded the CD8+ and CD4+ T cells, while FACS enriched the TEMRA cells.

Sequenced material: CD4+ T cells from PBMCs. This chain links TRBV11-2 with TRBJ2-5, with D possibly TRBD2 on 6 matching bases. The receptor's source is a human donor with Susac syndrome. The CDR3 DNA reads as TGTGCCAGCAGCCGTGGGACTGCGGGACCGGATACCCAGTACTTC. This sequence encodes CASSRGTAGPDTQYF. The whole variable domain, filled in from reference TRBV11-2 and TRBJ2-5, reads EAGVAQSPRYKIIEKRQSVAFWCNPISGHATLYWYQQILGQGPKLLIQFQNNGVVDDSQLPKDRFSAERLKGVDSTLKIQPAKLEDSAVYLCASSRGTAGPDTQYFGPGTRLLVL.